The 8 T cell receptor beta chains below all came from one sample that was sequenced in a study of blood T cell repertoires in COVID-19. Repertoires were generated with immunoSEQ multiplex PCR, while TCRdb's copy carries only in-frame clones and drops some. Among 100,000 or so clones listed, around 85% were seen once. Sequencing used PBMCs or T cells enriched from blood (not recorded which). All receptors come from a woman aged 45-65 years who had recovered from COVID-19.

The chain employs TRBV28 and TRBJ1-6; D is ambiguous. The length of the CDR3 is 14 residues. CDR1 MDHEN and CDR2 SYDVKM come from the germline V gene. The V end was cut by 3 bases, the J end by 7 bases, with 10 bases between. CDR3 bases: TGTGCCAGCAGTTTGCCACAGACAAATTCACCCCTCCACTTT. Translated, it gives CASSLPQTNSPLHF.

The chain couples TRBV30 to TRBJ1-1; TRBD1 matches 9 bases. Germline-derived CDR1 and CDR2 are GTSNPN and SVGIG (reference sequence). The CDR3 is made up of 12 amino acids. Trimming at V came to 3 bases and at J to 8 bases, leaving 4 bases not matched to a gene. CDR3 region: CAWSHRGREAFF. The CDR3 bases are TGTGCCTGGAGCCACAGGGGGCGAGAAGCTTTCTTT. Full variable domain (remainder filled in from reference TRBV30 and TRBJ1-1): SQTIHQWPATLVQPVGSPLSLECTVEGTSNPNLYWYRQAAGRGLQLLFYSVGIGQISSEVPQNLSASRPQDRQFILSSKKLLLSDSGFYLCAWSHRGREAFFGQGTRLTVV.

The chain recombines TRBV30 with TRBJ1-1, with a weak D call TRBD1 (6 bases). The germline V gene encodes CDR1 GTSNPN and CDR2 SVGIG (reference sequence). V lost 0 bases and J lost 8, with 19 bases in between. This CDR3 has 15 residues. As DNA, the CDR3 is TGTGCCTGGAGTGTACTGCGGGGGGCGCAAGGAGAAGCTTTCTTT. It yields the protein CAWSVLRGAQGEAFF.

The CDR3 region has the DNA TGTGCCAGCAGTTTATCCTGGGACAGGGTGAATTCACCCCTCCACTTT. This translates into CASSLSWDRVNSPLHF. The V and J genes are TRBV27 and TRBJ1-6, with 9 bases lining up with TRBD1. CDR1 and CDR2 (germline): MNHEY, SMNVEV (reference sequence). The CDR3 totals 16 residues. V trimming: 0 bases; J trimming: 7 bases; junction bases outside the gene matches: 4.

This rearrangement joins TRBV5-1 to TRBJ2-7; D ambiguous. Trimming pared 4 bases from V and 0 bases from J, leaving 11 bases between. Per germline, CDR1 SGHRS and CDR2 YFSETQ. CDR3 size: 14 residues. Here the CDR3 DNA reads TGCGCCAGCAGCGATCCGGAGCGCTCCTACGAGCAGTACTTC. This encodes CASSDPERSYEQYF.

The chain is built from TRBV30 and TRBJ1-2, with 8 bases matching TRBD1. J lost 8 bases, V lost 1 base, and 6 bases had no gene match. Germline CDR1 reads GTSNPN; CDR2 reads SVGIG (reference sequence). This CDR3 is built from 13 residues. CDR3 loop: CAWSGTGFLGYTF. The CDR3 DNA is TGTGCCTGGAGTGGGACAGGGTTTTTGGGCTACACCTTC.

V usage is TRBV6-5 and J usage is TRBJ1-5; D unclear. CDR3 length equals 15 residues. Trimming stripped 5 bases from V and 0 bases from J, with 11 bases between. The V gene's germline CDR1 is MNHEY and CDR2 SVGAGI. The CDR3 is CASSLAGYSNQPQHF. CDR3 coding DNA: TGTGCCAGCAGTCTGGCGGGGTATAGCAATCAGCCCCAGCATTTT.

The chain combines TRBV27 with TRBJ2-1; TRBD2 is a possible D gene (6 bases). Trimming removed 6 bases from V and 5 bases from J, with 11 bases in between. CDR3 size: 13 residues. The germline gives CDR1 MNHEY, CDR2 SMNVEV (reference sequence). CDR3 coding DNA: TGTGCCAGCAGGGGGACTTTTCACAATGAGCAGTTCTTC. Amino acid sequence: CASRGTFHNEQFF.